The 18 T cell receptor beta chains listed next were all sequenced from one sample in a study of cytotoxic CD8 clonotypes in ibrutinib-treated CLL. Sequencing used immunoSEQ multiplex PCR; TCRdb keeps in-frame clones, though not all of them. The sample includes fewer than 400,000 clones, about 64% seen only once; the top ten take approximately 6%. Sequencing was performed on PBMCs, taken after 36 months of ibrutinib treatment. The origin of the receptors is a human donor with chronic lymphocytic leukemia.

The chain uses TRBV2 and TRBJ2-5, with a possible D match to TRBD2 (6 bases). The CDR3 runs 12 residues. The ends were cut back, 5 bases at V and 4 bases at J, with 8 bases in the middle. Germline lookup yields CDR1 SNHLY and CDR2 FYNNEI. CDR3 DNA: TGTGCCAGCAGTCCGGGACTAGAGACCCAGTACTTC. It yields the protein CASSPGLETQYF.

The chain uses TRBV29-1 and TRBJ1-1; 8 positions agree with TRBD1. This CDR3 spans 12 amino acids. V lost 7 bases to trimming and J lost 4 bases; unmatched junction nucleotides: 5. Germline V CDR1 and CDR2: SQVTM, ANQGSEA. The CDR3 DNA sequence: TGCAGCGCATTTACAGGGGGCACTGAAGCTTTCTTT. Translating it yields CSAFTGGTEAFF.

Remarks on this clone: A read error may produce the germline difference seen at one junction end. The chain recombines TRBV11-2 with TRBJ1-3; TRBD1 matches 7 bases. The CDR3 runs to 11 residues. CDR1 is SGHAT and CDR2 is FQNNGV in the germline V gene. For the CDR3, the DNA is TGTGCCAGCAGCTTAGAAGGGACAGTGGACTTT. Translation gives CASSLEGTVDF.

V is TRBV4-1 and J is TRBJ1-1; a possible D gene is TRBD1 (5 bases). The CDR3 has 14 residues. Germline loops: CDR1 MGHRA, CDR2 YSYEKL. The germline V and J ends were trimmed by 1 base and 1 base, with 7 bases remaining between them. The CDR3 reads CASSQGTTNTEAFF. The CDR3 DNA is TGCGCCAGCAGCCAAGGGACAACGAACACTGAAGCTTTCTTT.

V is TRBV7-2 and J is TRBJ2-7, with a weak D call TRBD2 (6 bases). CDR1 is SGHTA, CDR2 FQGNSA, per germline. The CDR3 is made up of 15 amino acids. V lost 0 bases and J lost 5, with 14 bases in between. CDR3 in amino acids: CASSLALAVADEQYF. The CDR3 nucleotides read TGTGCCAGCAGCTTAGCGCTGGCAGTAGCGGACGAGCAGTACTTC. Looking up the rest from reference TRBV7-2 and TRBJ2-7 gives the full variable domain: GAGVSQSPSNKVTEKGKDVELRCDPISGHTALYWYRQSLGQGLEFLIYFQGNSAPDKSGLPSDRFSAERTGGSVSTLTIQRTQQEDSAVYLCASSLALAVADEQYFGPGTRLTVT.

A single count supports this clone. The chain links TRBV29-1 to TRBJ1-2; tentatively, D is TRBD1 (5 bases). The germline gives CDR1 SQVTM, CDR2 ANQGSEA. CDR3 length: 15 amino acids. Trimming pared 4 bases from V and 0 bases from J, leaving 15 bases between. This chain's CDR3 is CSVGKRGETNYGYTF. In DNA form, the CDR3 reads TGCAGCGTTGGGAAACGGGGGGAGACTAACTATGGCTACACCTTC.

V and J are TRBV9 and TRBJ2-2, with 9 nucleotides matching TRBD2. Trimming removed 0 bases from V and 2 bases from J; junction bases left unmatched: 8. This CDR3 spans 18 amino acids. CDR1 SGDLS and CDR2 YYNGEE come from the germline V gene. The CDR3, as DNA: TGTGCCAGCAGCGTAGCTACTTGGCTAGCGGGAAACACCGGGGAGCTGTTTTTT. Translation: CASSVATWLAGNTGELFF.

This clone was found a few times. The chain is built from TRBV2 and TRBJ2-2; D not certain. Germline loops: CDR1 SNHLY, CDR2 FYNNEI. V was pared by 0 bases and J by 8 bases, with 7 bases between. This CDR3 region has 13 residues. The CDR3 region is CASSEAQRGELFF. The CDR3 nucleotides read TGTGCCAGCAGTGAAGCGCAGAGAGGGGAGCTGTTTTTT.

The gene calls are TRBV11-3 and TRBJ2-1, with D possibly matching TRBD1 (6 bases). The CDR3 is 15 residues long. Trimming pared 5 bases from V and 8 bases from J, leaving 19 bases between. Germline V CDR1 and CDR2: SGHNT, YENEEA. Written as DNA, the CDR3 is TGTGCCAGCAGCCTACCGGGCAGGGGTGAGGATGAGCAGTTCTTC. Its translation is CASSLPGRGEDEQFF.

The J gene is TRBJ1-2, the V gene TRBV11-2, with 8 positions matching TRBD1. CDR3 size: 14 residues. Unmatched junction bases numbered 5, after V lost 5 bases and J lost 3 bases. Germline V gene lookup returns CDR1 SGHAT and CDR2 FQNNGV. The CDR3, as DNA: TGTGCCAGCAGCCGAACGACAGGGGACTATGGCTACACCTTC. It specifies CASSRTTGDYGYTF.

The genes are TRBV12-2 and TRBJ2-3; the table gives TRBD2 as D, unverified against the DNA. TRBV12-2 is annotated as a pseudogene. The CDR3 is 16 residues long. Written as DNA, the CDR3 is TGTGCAAGTCGCTTAGGTTGGCTAGCGGGGGCAGATACGCAGTATTTT. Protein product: CASRLGWLAGADTQYF.

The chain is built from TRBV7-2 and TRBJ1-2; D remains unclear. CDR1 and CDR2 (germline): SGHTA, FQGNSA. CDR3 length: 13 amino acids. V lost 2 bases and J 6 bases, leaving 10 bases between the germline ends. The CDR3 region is CASSLSPGNGYTF. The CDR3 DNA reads TGTGCCAGCAGCTTATCCCCCGGGAATGGCTACACCTTC.

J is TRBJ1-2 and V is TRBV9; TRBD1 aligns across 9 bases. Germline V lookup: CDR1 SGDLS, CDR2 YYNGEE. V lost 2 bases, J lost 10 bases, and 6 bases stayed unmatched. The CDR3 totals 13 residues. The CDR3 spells CASSVGTGWDYTF. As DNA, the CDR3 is TGTGCCAGCAGCGTGGGGACAGGGTGGGACTACACCTTC. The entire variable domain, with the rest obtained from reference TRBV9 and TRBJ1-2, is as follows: DSGVTQTPKHLITATGQRVTLRCSPRSGDLSVYWYQQSLDQGLQFLIQYYNGEERAKGNILERFSAQQFPDLHSELNLSSLELGDSALYFCASSVGTGWDYTFGSGTRLTVV.

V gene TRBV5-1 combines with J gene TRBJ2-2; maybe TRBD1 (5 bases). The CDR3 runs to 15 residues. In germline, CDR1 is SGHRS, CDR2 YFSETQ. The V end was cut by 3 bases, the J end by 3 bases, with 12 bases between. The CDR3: CASSSKTDYTGELFF. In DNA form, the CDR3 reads TGCGCCAGCAGCTCGAAGACAGACTACACCGGGGAGCTGTTTTTT.

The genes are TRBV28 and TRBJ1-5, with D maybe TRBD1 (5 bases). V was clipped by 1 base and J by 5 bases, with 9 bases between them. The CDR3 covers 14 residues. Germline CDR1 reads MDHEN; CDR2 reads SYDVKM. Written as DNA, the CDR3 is TGTGCCAGCAGTTTATTCAGGGTCGATCAGCCCCAGCATTTT. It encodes CASSLFRVDQPQHF.

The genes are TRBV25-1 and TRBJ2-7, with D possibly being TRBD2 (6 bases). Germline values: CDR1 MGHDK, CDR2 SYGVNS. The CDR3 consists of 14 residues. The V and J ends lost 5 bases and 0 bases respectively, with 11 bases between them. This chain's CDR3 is CASSFSGLSYEQYF. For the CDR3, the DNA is TGTGCCAGCAGTTTTAGCGGACTCTCCTACGAGCAGTACTTC.

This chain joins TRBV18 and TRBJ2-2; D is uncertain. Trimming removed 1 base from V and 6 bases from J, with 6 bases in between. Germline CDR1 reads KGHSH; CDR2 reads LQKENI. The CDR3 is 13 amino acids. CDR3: CASSPQGSGELFF. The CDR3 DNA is TGTGCCAGCTCACCACAGGGTTCCGGGGAGCTGTTTTTT.

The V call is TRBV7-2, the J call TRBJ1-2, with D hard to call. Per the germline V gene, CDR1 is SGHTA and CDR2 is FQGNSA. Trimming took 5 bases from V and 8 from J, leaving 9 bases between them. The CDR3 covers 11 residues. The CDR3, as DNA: TGTGCCAGCAGCAAGATAAGCGGCTACACCTTC. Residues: CASSKISGYTF.